This T cell receptor (beta chain) stems from a study of CD8 T cells in ankylosing spondylitis (dated by TCRdb to about 2017). About the investigation overall: T cell receptor beta repertoires were profiled in healthy donors and ankylosing spondylitis patients so that disease-linked TCR variants could be found. In total, the full study cohort was made up of 85 to 140 healthy donors and 25 ankylosing spondylitis patients. Samples of peripheral blood were taken, and for ankylosing spondylitis patients, synovial fluid was collected as well.

V lost 4 bases and J lost 1 base; the stretch between them is 11 bases long. The germline V gene gives CDR1 as SGDLS and CDR2 as YYNGEE. Counted from cysteine to phenylalanine, this CDR3 has 14 amino acids. Only the CDR3 DNA is retained, 42 bases long and in frame from the first base. This clonotype was seen many times. The clone's antigen remains unknown. Within one base of it there is no much larger clone, and no base qualities were kept. Overall study results and their limits: The disease-linked clones were reported as significantly enriched in matched synovial fluid samples from ankylosing spondylitis patients. Some motif variants had previously been reported in the synovial fluid and blood of reactive arthritis patients, which suggests shared mechanisms of disease initiation. Blood from ankylosing spondylitis patients appeared to be characterized by a TCR beta motif made up of about 8 highly homologous amino acid variants. A CD8+ phenotype was shown by the disease-linked clones, which were found at relatively low frequencies in peripheral blood.

Sequencing relied on an Illumina HiSeq 2500. Quantitative 5'-RACE with molecular barcodes was the method used to prepare the TCR beta libraries. In the source study's methods: Disease-linked TCR variants were identified with a new computational method built on a probabilistic model of VDJ rearrangement. TCRdb trimmed public reads at Q25 via fastp, called clones via MiXCR and kept in-frame beta chains. Every distinct CDR3 protein forms one entry, paired with its most common genes and DNA. The V and J calls come from TCRdb's annotation, not from the publication. The sample contains about 39,000 distinct CDR3 sequences, approximately 3% of them found a single time. The top ten clonotypes cover about 3% of the sample.

The sequenced material came from blood, either unsorted or a sorted T cell fraction (not recorded which). This receptor was identified in a male donor with ankylosing spondylitis or in good health (not recorded which). The sequence links TRBV9 to TRBJ1-1, and the D gene may be TRBD1, 5 bases matching. The CDR3 is CASSPPGQNTEAFF. The bases are TGTGCCAGCAGCCCTCCCGGACAGAACACTGAAGCTTTCTTT.